This TCR beta chain is drawn from a study of cytomegalovirus exposure and HLA in healthy donors. Study-wide findings and caveats: Researchers reported that a few CMV-associated chains were confirmed in vitro as CMV antigen-specific. Among TCR beta chains, those listed as cytomegalovirus-associated numbered fewer than 200.

The study ran its PCR with 60 Vbeta and 13 Jbeta primers. Produced via immunoSEQ multiplex PCR; TCRdb's table is partial and in-frame only. The repertoire holds 90,000 to 100,000 clones, 77% seen once, with approximately 5% in the top ten. Healthy people donating bone marrow made up the donors. V lost 11 bases and J lost 1; bases outside the gene matches: 9. This CDR3 spans 14 amino acids. CDR1 is SGHDN and CDR2 is FVKESK in the germline V gene. About this clone: Its target is unknown.

The sequenced material came from PBMCs. This chain links TRBV14 with TRBJ1-1; TRBD1 aligns across 8 bases. The receptor comes from a woman in her thirties or forties in good health and CMV-seronegative. The DNA of the CDR3 is TGTGCCTCCGACAGGGGCAAAGGGAACACTGAAGCTTTCTTT. It codes for CASDRGKGNTEAFF.